This TCR beta chain was captured by sequencing in a study of blood T cell repertoires in COVID-19. V dropped 7 bases and J dropped 2 bases, with 15 bases sitting between them. Germline V gives CDR1 SGHRS, CDR2 YFSETQ. The CDR3 sequence is 14 residues long. The method was immunoSEQ multiplex PCR; TCRdb's version includes in-frame clones alone and lacks a portion of them. The sample holds 130,000 or so clones, around 87% seen once. The sequenced sample consisted of peripheral blood. The chain employs TRBV5-1 and TRBJ2-5, with D perhaps matching TRBD1 (6 bases). The sequence was collected from a man between 70 and 80 years old with active or convalescent COVID-19. The CDR3, as DNA: TGCGCCAGCGCGGACGGCAGGGGTCAAGAGACCCAGTACTTC. Protein product: CASADGRGQETQYF.